These T cell receptor beta chains were read from a single sample in a study of identical twins. TCRdb passed the 5' RACE reads through MiXCR, listing each CDR3 protein once. The sample includes fewer than 800,000 distinct CDR3 sequences, under 8.5% of them seen just once. The same sample was also studied in work on yellow fever vaccine responses in identical twins.

The sample taken for sequencing was PBMCs. The origin of the receptors is a young woman in good health. Both conserved end residues are part of each CDR3. D genes are given only for firm matches.

V gene	D gene	J gene	CDR3 protein
TRBV20-1	TRBD1	TRBJ1-4	CSAGQVFWGEKLFF
TRBV29-1	-	TRBJ2-5	CSVLRKREETQYF
TRBV14	TRBD1	TRBJ2-1	CASSQPGTGADEQFF
TRBV6-5	-	TRBJ2-5	CASSYLGWGETQYF
TRBV29-1	TRBD2	TRBJ2-1	CSAGGLGSYNEQFF
TRBV6-5	-	TRBJ1-4	CASSYSVEGNEKLFF
TRBV12-3/TRBV12-4	TRBD2	TRBJ2-3	CASSLGTSGSWSTDTQYF
TRBV5-1	TRBD2	TRBJ2-1	CASSFPVSGGAFNEQFF
TRBV3-1	-	TRBJ1-1	CASSHGSQGAEAFF
TRBV5-1	-	TRBJ1-3	CASRPGRDSGNTIYF
TRBV5-1	-	TRBJ2-1	CASTHGTGVSYNEQFF
TRBV10-3	TRBD1	TRBJ2-3	CAISESGTGGDTQYF
TRBV10-3	-	TRBJ2-2	CAVQGGNTGELFF
TRBV12-3/TRBV12-4	-	TRBJ1-1	CASSPKPQPRAFF
TRBV3-1	-	TRBJ1-4	CASSQGLLEKLFF
TRBV5-1	-	TRBJ2-7	CASSARDYSYEQYF
TRBV27	-	TRBJ1-3	CASRSTRDTVSGNTIYF
TRBV18	TRBD2	TRBJ2-2	CASSPRIGTSQNTGELFF
TRBV10-3	-	TRBJ2-2	CATGSGNTGELFF
TRBV12-3/TRBV12-4	TRBD1	TRBJ2-7	CASSFQGAHEQYF
TRBV28	-	TRBJ1-6	CASSLGPSYNSPLHF
TRBV11-3	-	TRBJ2-3	CASSLRQTDTQYF
TRBV5-1	TRBD2	TRBJ2-2	CASSRLAGYTGELFF
TRBV20-1	TRBD2	TRBJ2-7	CSASSGRTYEQYF
TRBV7-9	-	TRBJ2-7	CASSLKGNNEQYF
TRBV12-3/TRBV12-4	TRBD1	TRBJ1-3	CASSLAGTGAGNTIYF
TRBV20-1	TRBD1	TRBJ2-4	CSANTGALAKNIQYF
TRBV7-8	TRBD1	TRBJ1-1	CASSSTGGVNTEAFF
TRBV6-2/TRBV6-3	-	TRBJ1-1	CATSMFKGVLNTEAFF
TRBV12-3/TRBV12-4	-	TRBJ2-1	CASSQRDADNEQFF
TRBV3-1	TRBD2	TRBJ2-5	CASSPGTSGRAFVETQYF
TRBV3-1	-	TRBJ2-2	CASSDGPGELFF
TRBV7-3	TRBD1	TRBJ2-1	CASSLPGQGRYNEQFF
TRBV29-1	-	TRBJ2-7	CSVVTPFYEQYF
TRBV20-1	TRBD1	TRBJ2-1	CSTRTGAPVDEQFF
TRBV20-1	TRBD2	TRBJ2-1	CSARPGTSGRNNEQFF
TRBV28	TRBD1	TRBJ1-6	CASSPPRDRGQGSPLHF
TRBV3-1	-	TRBJ1-6	CASSQDRARSPLHF
TRBV6-1	TRBD2	TRBJ2-2	CASSRPTSGEGGELFF
TRBV7-6	TRBD2	TRBJ2-3	CASSLLLAGADTQYF
TRBV29-1	TRBD2	TRBJ2-1	CSVELAGTDNEQFF
TRBV28	-	TRBJ1-5	CASSRGHFGTQPQHF
TRBV7-9	-	TRBJ2-7	CASSSSQGTYEQYF
TRBV6-4	-	TRBJ2-3	CASSDSERDTQYF
TRBV20-1	-	TRBJ2-6	CSAPRRKNLDGLLANVLTF
TRBV20-1	-	TRBJ1-1	CSARRVETEAFF
TRBV20-1	TRBD1	TRBJ2-5	CSASVGTDQETQYF
TRBV10-3	-	TRBJ2-5	CAIRQEAETQYF
TRBV5-1	-	TRBJ2-3	CASRMRSTSTDTQYF
TRBV7-9	-	TRBJ2-1	CASSLKNRVNNEQFF
TRBV12-3/TRBV12-4	TRBD1	TRBJ2-7	CASRGQGKPYEQYF
TRBV10-3	TRBD1	TRBJ2-1	CAIKRDRGNNEQFF
TRBV6-5	-	TRBJ1-5	CASTNIAQHF
TRBV12-3/TRBV12-4	TRBD2	TRBJ2-3	CASSFSNKTSGDSTDTQYF
TRBV20-1	TRBD1	TRBJ2-7	CSARAGTGLSFQYEQYF
TRBV2	-	TRBJ2-1	CASKWLARNEQFF
TRBV28	-	TRBJ2-2	CASRGSGFNTGELFF
TRBV12-5	TRBD2	TRBJ2-1	CASGLVPSGTSGHNEQFF
TRBV10-3	-	TRBJ1-2	CAISDGVYGYTF